This T cell receptor beta chain emerged from a study of T-cell memory formation after mild COVID-19. Study findings and constraints: Proof of SARS-CoV-2 specificity was absent for the second-wave clones that crested on day 37. Whereas later expanders leaned CD4+, clones contracting day 15 to 85 showed a balanced CD4/CD8 makeup.

A 5'RACE reaction primed in the constant segment made cDNA libraries of TCR alpha and TCR beta, and these carried sample barcodes and UMIs. TCRdb called the 5' RACE reads again in MiXCR, with one record for every CDR3 protein. The table lists under 250,000 distinct CDR3 sequences, just over 9.5% of them singletons. On this clonotype itself: The antigen remains undetermined.

This CDR3 region has 15 residues. V was cut by 7 bases and J by 8 bases, with 20 bases left in between. This rearrangement joins TRBV12-3 or TRBV12-4 to TRBJ1-4; tentatively, D is TRBD1 (5 bases). The sample consisted of PBMCs or a T cell subset sorted from them (not recorded which). This receptor was identified in a man between 18 and 29 years old who had mild COVID-19 (a few samples of this study predate the infection). Cell type and time point are not known. CDR3 coding DNA: TGTGCCAGCACCTTTCAGTGGAAAAAGGGGGAAAAACTGTTTTTT. Translated: CASTFQWKKGEKLFF.